Listed below are T cell receptor beta chains from one sample, sequenced in a study of post-analysis software for immune sequencing data. One entry per CDR3 protein, called by TCRdb with MiXCR from the PCR reads. The sample contains about 540,000 distinct CDR3 sequences, 30% to 40% of which appear only once. The sequenced material came from blood. The receptors were gathered from a girl younger than 18 with multiple sclerosis. Both conserved end residues are part of each CDR3. D genes are given only for firm matches. Some rows mark clone size as missing; the rest say once, few, many or name a class of expanded clone.

clone size	J gene	V gene	D gene	CDR3 DNA	CDR3 protein
many	TRBJ2-1	TRBV20-1	NA	TGCAGTGCTACAAATCCGTTGAGCTCCTACAATGAGCAGTTCTTC	CSATNPLSSYNEQFF
NA	TRBJ1-4	TRBV20-1	NA	TGCAGTGCTAGAGATAGGCAGGGTCCCAATGAAAAACTGTTTTTT	CSARDRQGPNEKLFF
few	TRBJ1-2	TRBV6-5	NA	TGTGCCAGCAGTAGGACGGCGGGCTATGGCTACACCTTC	CASSRTAGYGYTF
NA	TRBJ2-5	TRBV7-9	NA	TGTGCCAGCAGCTTACGGCGGTTGGTTCAAGAGACCCAGTACTTC	CASSLRRLVQETQYF
NA	TRBJ1-6	TRBV7-2	NA	TGTGCCAGCAGCTTGACCGGGACGCAAAATTCACCCCTCCACTTT	CASSLTGTQNSPLHF
NA	TRBJ1-3	TRBV28	TRBD1	TGTGCCAGCAGCCGACCGGGACAGGGGGCCTCTGGAAACACCATATATTTT	CASSRPGQGASGNTIYF
few	TRBJ2-1	TRBV11-2	NA	TGTGCCAGCACCACTCCCGGGGTTTACAATGAGCAGTTCTTC	CASTTPGVYNEQFF
few	TRBJ2-1	TRBV29-1	TRBD2	TGCAGCGTTGGACTAGCGAGGAATGAGCAGTTCTTC	CSVGLARNEQFF
few	TRBJ1-2	TRBV5-6	NA	TGTGCCAGCATCTCAAGGGGGAGGAACTATGGCTACACCTTC	CASISRGRNYGYTF
NA	TRBJ2-2	TRBV6-5	NA	TGTGCCAGCAGTTACCGTACCCTCAGAACCGGGGAGCTGTTTTTT	CASSYRTLRTGELFF
NA	TRBJ2-2	TRBV12-3/TRBV12-4	NA	TGTGCCAGCAGTCTGGGCGGGGGCATCACCGGGGAGCTGTTTTTT	CASSLGGGITGELFF
few	TRBJ2-7	TRBV7-9	NA	TGTGCCAGCAGCTCGGTAAAAGGGTCGTGGTTCGGCGCGCAGTACTTC	CASSSVKGSWFGAQYF
NA	TRBJ1-5	TRBV7-2	NA	TGTGCCAGCAGCTTAGCACCTACCCTTAGCAATCAGCCCCAGCATTTT	CASSLAPTLSNQPQHF
NA	TRBJ2-1	TRBV20-1	TRBD2	TGCAGTGCTAGGACTAGCGGGGGGGCCCACAATGAGCAGTTCTTC	CSARTSGGAHNEQFF
few	TRBJ1-1	TRBV20-1	NA	TGCAGTGCTAGAGATCAAAGGGGCGCAGGGACTGAAGCTTTCTTT	CSARDQRGAGTEAFF
few	TRBJ2-5	TRBV28	NA	TGTGCCAGCACCCCCTCTCCGCGGAGCCAAGAGACCCAGTACTTC	CASTPSPRSQETQYF
NA	TRBJ1-2	TRBV3-1	NA	NA	CASSRSPFGVGHGTPNYGHTF
NA	TRBJ2-3	TRBV12-3/TRBV12-4	TRBD2	TGTGCCAGCAGTTTAGACTCGGCTAGCGGGGTCACAGATACGCAGTATTTT	CASSLDSASGVTDTQYF
NA	TRBJ2-3	TRBV6-1	NA	TGTGCCAGCAGCGAATTTGGACTGAGCACAGATACGCAGTATTTT	CASSEFGLSTDTQYF
NA	TRBJ2-1	TRBV5-1	NA	TGCGCCAGCAGCTTGGACAGCGCCTCCTACAATGAGCAGTTCTTC	CASSLDSASYNEQFF
few	TRBJ2-4	TRBV12-3/TRBV12-4	NA	TGTGCCAGCAGTGACACAGGGAGTGCGGCCAAAAACATTCAGTACTTC	CASSDTGSAAKNIQYF
NA	TRBJ1-5	TRBV4-1	NA	TGCGCCAGCAGCCAAGGTAGGAATCAGCCCCAGCATTTT	CASSQGRNQPQHF
few	TRBJ2-1	TRBV6-6	NA	TGTGCCAGCAGTTGCCTCTGGGGGCTCTCGCGCAATGAGCAGTTCTTC	CASSCLWGLSRNEQFF
NA	TRBJ1-2	TRBV24-1	NA	TGTGCCACCAGTGATTTGGACAGCGACTATGGCTACACCTTC	CATSDLDSDYGYTF
few	TRBJ1-2	TRBV29-1	TRBD1	TGCAGCGTTGAAGACCGGACAGGGGGCGGCTATGGCTACACCTTC	CSVEDRTGGGYGYTF